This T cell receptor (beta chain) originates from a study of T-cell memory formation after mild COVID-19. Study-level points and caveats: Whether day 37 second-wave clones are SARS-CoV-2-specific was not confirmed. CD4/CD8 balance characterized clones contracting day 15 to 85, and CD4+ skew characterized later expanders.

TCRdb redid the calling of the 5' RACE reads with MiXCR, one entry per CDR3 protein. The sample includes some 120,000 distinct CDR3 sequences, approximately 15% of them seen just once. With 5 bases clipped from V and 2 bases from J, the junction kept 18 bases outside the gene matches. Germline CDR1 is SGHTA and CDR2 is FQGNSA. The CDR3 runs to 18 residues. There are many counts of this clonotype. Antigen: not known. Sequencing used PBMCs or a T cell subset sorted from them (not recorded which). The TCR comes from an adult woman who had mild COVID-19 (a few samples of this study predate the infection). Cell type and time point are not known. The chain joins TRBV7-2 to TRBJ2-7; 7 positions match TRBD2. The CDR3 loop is CASSRTYSGLLSAYEQYF. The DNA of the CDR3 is TGTGCCAGCAGCCGCACGTACTCGGGACTACTCTCCGCCTACGAGCAGTACTTC.